The 5 T cell receptor beta chains listed next were all sequenced from one sample in a study of T-cell reconstitution after alpha-beta-depleted transplantation in children. Unique molecular identifiers were incorporated during preparation of the TCRbeta library. MiXCR was run by TCRdb on the PCR reads, yielding one entry per CDR3 protein. The sample shows fewer than 1 million distinct CDR3 sequences, roughly 15% of them seen only once. Sequenced here: PBMCs, mostly from graft donor cells, sampled 360 days after TCRalphabeta/CD19-depleted stem cell transplant. These receptors were obtained from a male patient between 10 and 17 years old who had a stem cell transplant for acute lymphoblastic leukemia, so the T cells may come from the graft donor.

The genes are TRBV11-2 and TRBJ2-5; tentative D call: TRBD1 (6 bases). This CDR3 comprises 13 residues. V shed 8 bases and J shed 2 bases, with 12 bases lying between them. Germline V gene data show CDR1 as SGHAT and CDR2 as FQNNGV. As DNA, the CDR3 is TGTGCCAGCGGGCTAACAGGGCAAGAGACCCAGTACTTC. It specifies CASGLTGQETQYF.

This clonotype showed up many times. J is TRBJ2-3 and V is TRBV20-1, with D perhaps matching TRBD2 (5 bases). This CDR3 has 17 residues. Trimming removed 0 bases from V and 0 bases from J, with 16 bases in between. CDR1 DFQATT and CDR2 SNEGSKA come from the germline V gene (reference sequence). CDR3 sequence: CSARDSWLRGSTDTQYF. CDR3 coding DNA: TGCAGTGCTAGAGATAGTTGGCTGAGAGGGAGCACAGATACGCAGTATTTT.

This clonotype has just a few counts. This chain joins TRBV18 and TRBJ2-1; a possible D gene is TRBD2 (6 bases). Germline V gene data show CDR1 as KGHSH and CDR2 as LQKENI. The CDR3 totals 16 residues. V gave up 0 bases and J gave up 10 bases, with 19 bases separating them. Written as DNA, the CDR3 is TGTGCCAGCTCACCACCGATGATTCGTCTGCGGGACGAGCAGTTCTTC. It yields the protein CASSPPMIRLRDEQFF.

This chain uses TRBV28 with TRBJ2-7; 7 bases are a match to TRBD2. The CDR3 covers 13 residues. V lost 4 bases, J lost 7 bases, and 7 bases stayed unmatched. Germline V gives CDR1 MDHEN, CDR2 SYDVKM. The CDR3 region is CASSYNGGGEQYF. The CDR3 DNA reads TGTGCCAGCAGTTATAATGGGGGGGGAGAGCAGTACTTC.

This clonotype was observed a few times. The chain joins TRBV7-8 to TRBJ2-7; 8 bases map to TRBD2. The CDR3 is made up of 14 amino acids. Germline CDR1 is SGHVS and CDR2 is FQNEAQ. V gave up 6 bases and J gave up 5 bases; unmatched junction bases: 9. This CDR3 reads CASRLSGNGNEQYF. CDR3 nucleotides: TGTGCCAGCAGACTTAGCGGGAACGGGAACGAGCAGTACTTC.